These 3 T cell receptor beta chains came from one sample sequenced in a study of CD8+ T cells in alopecia areata. Sequencing used cDNA as its template, made by extracting RNA and reverse transcribing it. Data came from immunoSEQ multiplex PCR; TCRdb stores just in-frame clones and leaves some out. The table lists 80,000 to 100,000 clones, roughly 42% of them singletons. The sequenced material came from CD4+ T cells sorted from blood. These receptors came from a human donor with alopecia areata.

The gene calls are TRBV2 and TRBJ1-1, with D maybe TRBD1 (5 bases). CDR1 is SNHLY and CDR2 is FYNNEI in the germline V gene. The CDR3 runs to 14 residues. The V and J ends lost 4 bases and 4 bases respectively, with 13 bases between them. CDR3 loop: CASSGGVIGTEAFF. CDR3 DNA: TGTGCCAGCAGTGGGGGGGTGATAGGCACTGAAGCTTTCTTT.

This chain joins TRBV29-1 and TRBJ2-7; 10 bases agree with TRBD2. CDR3 size: 14 residues. The germline gives CDR1 SQVTM, CDR2 ANQGSEA. V was pared by 6 bases and J by 3 bases, with 8 bases of the junction left unmatched. The CDR3 nucleotides are TGCAGCGTAACTAGCGGGATATCCGTCTACGAGCAGTACTTC. Its translation is CSVTSGISVYEQYF.

This clone turned up a few times. The chain couples TRBV7-2 to TRBJ2-2, with a tentative D call TRBD2 (6 bases). Trimming took off 1 base at V and 7 bases at J, with 10 bases between the two ends. The CDR3 runs 14 residues. The V gene's germline CDR1 is SGHTA and CDR2 FQGNSA. CDR3 amino acids: CASSLVPGDGELFF. The CDR3 nucleotides are TGTGCCAGCAGCTTAGTGCCGGGAGACGGGGAGCTGTTTTTT.